These T cell receptor beta chains were read from a single sample in a study of blood T cell repertoires in COVID-19. The method was immunoSEQ multiplex PCR; TCRdb's version includes in-frame clones alone and lacks a portion of them. The sample comprises more than 200,000 clones, around nine tenths of which are singletons, and 3.7% rests with the top ten. Sequences were obtained from PBMCs or T cells enriched from blood (not recorded which). These receptors were obtained from a woman in her thirties who had been exposed to COVID-19. The conserved cysteine and the conserved F or W are not part of the CDR3 here. A D gene is named only where the DNA matches it firmly.

D: TRBD1; V: TRBV9; CDR3: ASSRQGRNEQY
D: NA; V: TRBV11-2; CDR3: ASSFLFGGKETQY
D: NA; V: TRBV5-1; CDR3: ASSLYPVTETQY
D: TRBD2; V: TRBV5-4; CDR3: ASSSGRTSGQETQY
D: NA; V: TRBV19; CDR3: ASSKYKDGKINNEQF
D: TRBD2; V: TRBV14; CDR3: ASSQGAGGQTQY
D: TRBD2; V: TRBV4-2; CDR3: ASSQTSGRVNEQF
D: TRBD2; V: TRBV7-8; CDR3: ASSILSGRINTGELF
D: TRBD1; V: TRBV5-6; CDR3: ASSKQGPGNTIY
D: TRBD1; V: TRBV28; CDR3: ASSPTGTGGRNTIY
D: NA; V: TRBV30; CDR3: ASQRPLGEQY
D: NA; V: TRBV5-6; CDR3: ASSLDSWRLEDNEQF
D: TRBD2; V: TRBV9; CDR3: ASSVGPVGRGEETQY
D: NA; V: TRBV4-1; CDR3: ASSQGIREGSLYEQY
D: TRBD1; V: TRBV5-5; CDR3: ASSLTGTGGTGELF
D: NA; V: TRBV27; CDR3: ASRRTDNQPQH
D: TRBD2; V: TRBV9; CDR3: ASSEQPLAGVTDTQY
D: TRBD1; V: TRBV27; CDR3: ASSSEPPGQGHEQY
D: TRBD1; V: TRBV28; CDR3: ASTGTGGWGSYEQY
D: TRBD1; V: TRBV5-4; CDR3: ASSLPGQNSGNTIY
D: TRBD1; V: TRBV19; CDR3: ASSPNRGDGYT
D: NA; V: TRBV19; CDR3: ASSIKAPAQNYGYT
D: TRBD1; V: TRBV5-6; CDR3: ASSLAQGVAYEQY
D: NA; V: TRBV19; CDR3: ASSFGIGLNPNSNQPQH
D: NA; V: TRBV27; CDR3: ASSLLSRPDTQY
D: NA; V: TRBV12-3/TRBV12-4; CDR3: ASSLLSETQY
D: NA; V: TRBV5-1; CDR3: ASSWGLTEGNTIY
D: TRBD1; V: TRBV28; CDR3: ASSSGQAPGEQY
D: NA; V: TRBV5-1; CDR3: ASTLPGTYEQY
D: TRBD1; V: TRBV5-1; CDR3: ASSYAGTDYNYGYT
D: TRBD1; V: TRBV27; CDR3: ATQGASSYEQY
D: TRBD1; V: TRBV6-5; CDR3: ASSSGTGSSGNTIY
D: NA; V: TRBV5-5; CDR3: ASSFGFATNEKLF
D: TRBD2; V: TRBV10-3; CDR3: AIAKTSQRSYEQY
D: NA; V: TRBV18; CDR3: ASSRSPVPGDLVETQY
D: NA; V: TRBV6-5; CDR3: ASSRTQGTGELF
D: NA; V: TRBV6-1; CDR3: ASSETGLYGYT
D: TRBD1; V: TRBV5-1; CDR3: ASTIGTGSFGYT
D: TRBD1; V: TRBV11-2; CDR3: ASSLAGTVSEQY
D: NA; V: TRBV3-1/TRBV3-2; CDR3: ASRGSSYNSPLH
D: TRBD1; V: TRBV4-1; CDR3: ASSPPGQSYGYT
D: TRBD2; V: TRBV5-1; CDR3: ASSNSGNSWDEQF
D: TRBD1; V: TRBV30; CDR3: AWRPRDSYNYEQY
D: NA; V: TRBV28; CDR3: ASTSAFLQGAEKDEKLF
D: NA; V: TRBV11-2; CDR3: ASATRHLSIYNSPLH
D: NA; V: TRBV4-1; CDR3: ASSQGMGASGLYEQY
D: TRBD2; V: TRBV7-8; CDR3: ASSGLAGFSYEQY
D: NA; V: TRBV27; CDR3: ASSLSPDRHEAF
D: NA; V: TRBV30; CDR3: AWSVRQGSYGYT
D: TRBD1; V: TRBV27; CDR3: ASSSHRGKGY
D: NA; V: TRBV11-2; CDR3: ASSFQQSYNEQF